This T cell receptor (beta chain) is drawn from a study of CD8 T cells in Susac syndrome. The V and J ends lost 0 bases and 1 base, in that order; junction bases with no gene match: 7. Germline V gene lookup returns CDR1 SGDLS and CDR2 YYNGEE. There are 18 residues in the CDR3. In blood CD8+ and CD4+ T cells, TCR beta underwent sequencing. Patients with stable or active relapsing-remitting disease, all of them treatment-naive, made up the multiple sclerosis controls. TEMRA cells were FACS-enriched, while CD8+ and CD4+ T cells were negatively isolated. An amount of RNA that ranged from roughly 0.45 to 1 ug was reverse transcribed with random hexamers. TCR beta CDR3 was amplified by immunoSEQ multiplex PCR. This amplification extended across 54 Vbeta and 13 Jbeta segments. TCRdb reprocessed the immunoSEQ multiplex PCR reads via MiXCR and lists one record per CDR3 protein. The sample holds about 300,000 distinct CDR3 sequences, about nine tenths seen once.

The J gene is TRBJ2-6, the V gene TRBV9; 7 bases line up with TRBD1. Input material: CD8+ T cells from PBMCs. The sequence was obtained from a human donor with multiple sclerosis. The CDR3 region has the DNA TGTGCCAGCAGCGTAGTCACAGGGGTCCATTCTGGGGCCAACGTCCTGACTTTC. This sequence encodes CASSVVTGVHSGANVLTF. Full variable domain (outside the CDR3, taken from reference TRBV9 and TRBJ2-6): DSGVTQTPKHLITATGQRVTLRCSPRSGDLSVYWYQQSLDQGLQFLIQYYNGEERAKGNILERFSAQQFPDLHSELNLSSLELGDSALYFCASSVVTGVHSGANVLTFGAGSRLTVL.